This T cell receptor beta chain was found in a study of T-cell reconstitution after alpha-beta-depleted transplantation in children. The TCRbeta library incorporated unique molecular identifiers. TCRdb processed the PCR reads anew with MiXCR; each CDR3 protein has one entry. The table shows approximately 15,000 distinct CDR3 sequences, with around 12% occurring only once. The germline CDR1 and CDR2 sequences are SNHLY and FYNNEI. The CDR3 sequence is 12 residues long. V was pared by 4 bases and J by 4 bases, with 8 bases between. Turning to this clonotype: Its target is unknown.

Study-level results: At day 60, the high TCRbeta diversity found in some patients originated from recipient T cells and thymic progenitors that had survived. By one year post-transplant, T-cell counts and diversity largely arose from T cells that were newly produced. At around two months after transplant, the alpha-beta T cells were reportedly derived from several hundred expanded clones that came from non-depleted graft cells.

The genes are TRBV2 and TRBJ2-7; D call uncertain. The source was PBMCs, mostly from graft donor cells, collected 180 days after TCRalphabeta/CD19-depleted stem cell transplant. The receptor's source is a boy under two years old who had a stem cell transplant for Wiskott-Aldrich syndrome, so the T cells may come from the graft donor. CDR3 DNA sequence: TGTGCCAGCAGTGGGATTGGTTACGAGCAGTACTTC. It yields the protein CASSGIGYEQYF.